This entry features one TCR beta chain sequence. CDR1 SGHTA and CDR2 FQGNSA come from the germline V gene. V was shortened by 3 bases and J by 2 bases, with 6 bases between the two germline ends. This CDR3 region has 13 residues. One entry per CDR3 protein, called by TCRdb with MiXCR from the RT-PCR reads. The table records 650,000 to 800,000 distinct CDR3 sequences, 12% to 15% of them present only once. What was sequenced was memory CD4+ T cells from blood. This receptor was obtained from a female donor in good health, serving as a healthy control. The rearrangement joins TRBV7-2 to TRBJ2-3; D is uncertain. The CDR3 DNA reads TGTGCCAGCAGCTTCGGACCCACAGATACGCAGTATTTT. Its protein product is CASSFGPTDTQYF. Full variable domain (remainder filled in from reference TRBV7-2 and TRBJ2-3): GAGVSQSPSNKVTEKGKDVELRCDPISGHTALYWYRQSLGQGLEFLIYFQGNSAPDKSGLPSDRFSAERTGGSVSTLTIQRTQQEDSAVYLCASSFGPTDTQYFGPGTRLTVL.